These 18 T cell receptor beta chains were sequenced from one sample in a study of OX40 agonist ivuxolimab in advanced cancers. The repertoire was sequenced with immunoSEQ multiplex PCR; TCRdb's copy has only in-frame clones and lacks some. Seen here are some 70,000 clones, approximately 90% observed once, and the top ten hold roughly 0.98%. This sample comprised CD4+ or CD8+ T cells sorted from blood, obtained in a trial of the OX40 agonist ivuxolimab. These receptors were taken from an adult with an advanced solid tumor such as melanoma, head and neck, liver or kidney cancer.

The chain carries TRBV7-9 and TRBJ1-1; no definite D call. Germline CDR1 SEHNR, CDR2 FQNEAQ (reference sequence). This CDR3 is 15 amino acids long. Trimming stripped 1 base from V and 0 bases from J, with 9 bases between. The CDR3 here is CASSLGNNMNTEAFF. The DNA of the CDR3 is TGTGCCAGCAGCTTAGGTAACAACATGAACACTGAAGCTTTCTTT.

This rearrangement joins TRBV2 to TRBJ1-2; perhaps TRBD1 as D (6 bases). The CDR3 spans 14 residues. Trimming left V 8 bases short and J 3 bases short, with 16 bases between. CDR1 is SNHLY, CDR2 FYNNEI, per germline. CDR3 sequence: CASRLKGGDYGYTF. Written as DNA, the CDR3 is TGTGCCAGCCGATTAAAAGGGGGTGACTATGGCTACACCTTC.

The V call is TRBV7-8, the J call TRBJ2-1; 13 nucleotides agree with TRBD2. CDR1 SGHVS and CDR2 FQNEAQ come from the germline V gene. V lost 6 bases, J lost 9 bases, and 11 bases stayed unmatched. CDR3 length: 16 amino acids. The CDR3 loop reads CASSGLAGVGGGEQFF. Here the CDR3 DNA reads TGTGCCAGCAGTGGACTAGCGGGAGTAGGGGGGGGTGAGCAGTTCTTC. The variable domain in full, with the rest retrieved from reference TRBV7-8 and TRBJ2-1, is GAGVSQSPRYKVAKRGQDVALRCDPISGHVSLFWYQQALGQGPEFLTYFQNEAQLDKSGLPSDRFFAERPEGSVSTLKIQRTQQEDSAVYLCASSGLAGVGGGEQFFGPGTRLTVL.

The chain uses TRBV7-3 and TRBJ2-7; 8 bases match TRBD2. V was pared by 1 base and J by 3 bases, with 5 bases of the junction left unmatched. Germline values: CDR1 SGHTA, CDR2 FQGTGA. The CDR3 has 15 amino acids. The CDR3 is CASSLIPGLGYEQYF. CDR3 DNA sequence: TGTGCCAGCAGCTTAATCCCGGGACTAGGCTACGAGCAGTACTTC. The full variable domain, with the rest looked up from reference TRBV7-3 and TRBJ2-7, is GAGVSQTPSNKVTEKGKYVELRCDPISGHTALYWYRQSLGQGPEFLIYFQGTGAADDSGLPNDRFFAVRPEGSVSTLKIQRTERGDSAVYLCASSLIPGLGYEQYFGPGTRLTVT.

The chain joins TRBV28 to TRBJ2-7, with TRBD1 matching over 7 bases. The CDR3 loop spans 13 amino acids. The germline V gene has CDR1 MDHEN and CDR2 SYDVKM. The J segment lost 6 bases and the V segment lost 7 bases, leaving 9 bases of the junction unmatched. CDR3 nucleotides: TGTGCCAGCATTTCCGGGACAGTTAGCGAGCAGTACTTC. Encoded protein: CASISGTVSEQYF.

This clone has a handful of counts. The chain's CDR3 is CSVQSGRDRGTDTQYF. The DNA for the CDR3 is TGCAGCGTGCAATCGGGGAGGGACAGGGGAACAGATACGCAGTATTTT. V gene TRBV29-1 combines with J gene TRBJ2-3; TRBD1 agrees at 10 bases. CDR1 is SQVTM, CDR2 ANQGSEA, per germline. V lost 6 bases to trimming and J lost 3 bases; unmatched junction nucleotides: 12. The CDR3 sequence is 16 residues long.

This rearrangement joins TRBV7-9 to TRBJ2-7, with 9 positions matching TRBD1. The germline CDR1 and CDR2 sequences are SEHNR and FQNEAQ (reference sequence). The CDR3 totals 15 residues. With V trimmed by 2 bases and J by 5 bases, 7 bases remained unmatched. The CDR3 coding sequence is TGTGCCAGCAGCTTAACCGGGACAGGGTTCCACGAGCAGTACTTC. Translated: CASSLTGTGFHEQYF.

CDR3 DNA: TGTGCCAGCAGTGAAGAGATAGGGCTTAATGAAAAACTGTTTTTT. Encoded protein: CASSEEIGLNEKLFF. The chain joins TRBV6-1 to TRBJ1-4; no reliable D call. Germline V gene data show CDR1 as MNHNS and CDR2 as SASEGT. The V gene lost 1 base and the J gene lost 4 bases, with 10 bases spanning the gap. The CDR3 has 15 residues.

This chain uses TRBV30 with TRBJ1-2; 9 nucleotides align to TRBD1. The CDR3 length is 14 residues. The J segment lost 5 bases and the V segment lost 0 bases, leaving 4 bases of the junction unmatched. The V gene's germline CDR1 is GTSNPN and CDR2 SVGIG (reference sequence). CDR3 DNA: TGTGCCTGGAGTGTACAGGGGGCTCGTTATGGCTACACCTTC. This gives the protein CAWSVQGARYGYTF.

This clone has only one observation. The CDR3 sequence is CASSPWGGDVSYEQYF. The CDR3 DNA sequence: TGTGCCAGCAGCCCTTGGGGAGGAGACGTTTCCTACGAGCAGTACTTC. The rearrangement joins TRBV7-9 to TRBJ2-7, with D possibly matching TRBD2 (6 bases). Between the trimmed V and J ends, which lost 5 bases and 1 base, there was a span of 18 bases. The germline V gene has CDR1 SEHNR and CDR2 FQNEAQ (reference sequence). The CDR3 extends over 16 amino acids.

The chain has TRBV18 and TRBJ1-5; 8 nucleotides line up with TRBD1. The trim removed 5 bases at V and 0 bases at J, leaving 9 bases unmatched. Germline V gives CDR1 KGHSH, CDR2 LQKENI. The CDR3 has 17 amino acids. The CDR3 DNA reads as TGTGCCAGCTCAACGGACAGGGAATTTTATAGCAATCAGCCCCAGCATTTT. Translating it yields CASSTDREFYSNQPQHF.

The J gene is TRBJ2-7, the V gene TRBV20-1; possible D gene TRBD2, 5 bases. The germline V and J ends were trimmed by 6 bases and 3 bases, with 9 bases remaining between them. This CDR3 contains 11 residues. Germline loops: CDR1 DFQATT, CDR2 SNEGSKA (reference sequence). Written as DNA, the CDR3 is TGCAGTGCCTCGGGAAGCTACGAGCAGTACTTC. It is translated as CSASGSYEQYF.

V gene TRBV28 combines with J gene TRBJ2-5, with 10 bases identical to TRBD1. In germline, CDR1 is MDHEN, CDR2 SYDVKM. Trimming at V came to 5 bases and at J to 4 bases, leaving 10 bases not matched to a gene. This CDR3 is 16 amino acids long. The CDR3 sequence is CASSVRQGARRETQYF. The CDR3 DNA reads TGTGCCAGCAGTGTACGACAGGGGGCTAGGAGAGAGACCCAGTACTTC.

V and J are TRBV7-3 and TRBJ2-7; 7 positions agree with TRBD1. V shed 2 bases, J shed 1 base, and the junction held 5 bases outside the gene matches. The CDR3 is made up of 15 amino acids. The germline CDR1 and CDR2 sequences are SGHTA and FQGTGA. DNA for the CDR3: TGTGCCAGCAGCTTAGTAGGGGGCGCTTCCTACGAGCAGTACTTC. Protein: CASSLVGGASYEQYF.

The CDR3 DNA reads as TGTGCCAGCAGTTACTTTGGACCCGGCGATGGGACCCAGTACTTC. Translation gives CASSYFGPGDGTQYF. This chain joins TRBV6-5 and TRBJ2-5; D unclear. Per the germline V gene, CDR1 is MNHEY and CDR2 is SVGAGI. This CDR3 has 15 residues. Trimming left V 1 base short and J 7 bases short, with 16 bases between.

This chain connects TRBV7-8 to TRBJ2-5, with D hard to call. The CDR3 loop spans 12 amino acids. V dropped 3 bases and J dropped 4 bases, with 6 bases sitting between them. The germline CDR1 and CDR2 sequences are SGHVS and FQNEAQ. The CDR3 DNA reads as TGTGCCAGCAGCTTGACCTCAGAGACCCAGTACTTC. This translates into CASSLTSETQYF.

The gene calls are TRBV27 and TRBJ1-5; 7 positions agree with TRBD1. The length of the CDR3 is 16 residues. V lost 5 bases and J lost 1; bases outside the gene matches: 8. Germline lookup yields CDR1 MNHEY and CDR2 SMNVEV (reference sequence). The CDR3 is CASSPQQGVSNQPQHF. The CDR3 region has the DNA TGTGCCAGCAGTCCACAGCAGGGGGTCAGCAATCAGCCCCAGCATTTT.

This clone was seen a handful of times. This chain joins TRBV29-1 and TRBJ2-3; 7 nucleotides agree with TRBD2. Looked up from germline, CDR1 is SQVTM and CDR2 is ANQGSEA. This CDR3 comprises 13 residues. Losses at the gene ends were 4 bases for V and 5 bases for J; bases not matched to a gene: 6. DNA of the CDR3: TGCAGCGTTGGTAGGGCTAGCGGAGATACGCAGTATTTT. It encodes CSVGRASGDTQYF.